A single sample is the source of the 26 T cell receptor beta chains below, sequenced in a study of blood T cell repertoires in COVID-19. Some clones are missing from TCRdb's copy, which holds only in-frame ones; the method was immunoSEQ multiplex PCR. The sample lists around 170,000 clones; around three quarters were seen once. The specimen sequenced was peripheral blood. These receptors were obtained from a man aged 70 or older with active or convalescent COVID-19.

This chain links TRBV4-1 with TRBJ2-5; 11 nucleotides agree with TRBD1. V trimming: 4 bases; J trimming: 5 bases; junction bases outside the gene matches: 12. Germline loops: CDR1 MGHRA, CDR2 YSYEKL. The CDR3 sequence is 17 residues long. Written as DNA, the CDR3 is TGCGCCAGCAGCCGTAAAAGACCCGGGACAGGGGGGGAGACCCAGTACTTC. Translated: CASSRKRPGTGGETQYF.

The genes are TRBV6-5 and TRBJ2-2; 9 bases agree with TRBD1. CDR1 and CDR2 (germline): MNHEY, SVGAGI. This CDR3 region has 14 residues. V lost 6 bases, J lost 5 bases, and 4 bases stayed unmatched. The CDR3 DNA follows: TGTGCCAGCAGACGGGACAGGGTGACCGGGGAGCTGTTTTTT. It translates to CASRRDRVTGELFF.

The V and J genes are TRBV11-2 and TRBJ2-2, with 8 bases that match TRBD1. CDR3 size: 14 residues. After removal of 10 bases from V and 1 base from J, the junction contained 5 bases not matched to a gene. The V gene's germline CDR1 is SGHAT and CDR2 FQNNGV. The CDR3 coding sequence is TGTGCCACCACACAGGGGGTGAACACCGGGGAGCTGTTTTTT. It yields the protein CATTQGVNTGELFF.

This sequence joins TRBV7-9 and TRBJ1-6; no clear D gene. CDR1 is SEHNR and CDR2 is FQNEAQ in the germline V gene (reference sequence). The CDR3 length is 14 residues. V shed 4 bases and J shed 5 bases, with 9 bases lying between them. The CDR3 spells CASSYDGDNSPLHF. The DNA for the CDR3 is TGTGCCAGCAGCTACGACGGAGATAATTCACCCCTCCACTTT.

The rearrangement joins TRBV7-2 to TRBJ2-5; tentatively, D is TRBD1 (5 bases). V lost 8 bases, J lost 3 bases, and 19 bases lay in between. In germline, CDR1 is SGHTA, CDR2 FQGNSA. This CDR3 comprises 15 residues. The CDR3 protein is CASGGWTSKKETQYF. For the CDR3, the DNA is TGTGCCAGCGGCGGCTGGACATCCAAAAAAGAGACCCAGTACTTC.

This chain links TRBV6-7 with TRBJ2-7, with D possibly being TRBD1 (6 bases). TRBV6-7 qualifies as an ORF whose function is uncertain. CDR3 size: 14 residues. The V end lost 2 bases, the J end lost 6 bases, and 14 bases lay between the germline ends. The CDR3, as DNA: TGTGCCAGCAGTTACGGGCAGGGGCCAGGCGAGCAGTACTTC. Amino acids: CASSYGQGPGEQYF.

V usage is TRBV4-1 and J usage is TRBJ1-6; perhaps TRBD1 as D (5 bases). Germline V gene sequence: CDR1 MGHRA, CDR2 YSYEKL. V dropped 0 bases and J dropped 8 bases, with 17 bases sitting between them. The CDR3 runs to 17 residues. The DNA for the CDR3 is TGCGCCAGCAGCCAAGAGAGGGCCTCGGGGGTAGATTCACCCCTCCACTTT. The encoded protein is CASSQERASGVDSPLHF.

The DNA for the CDR3 is TGTGCCAGCAGCGATGATAGGTCAGGGTGGACTGAAGCTTTCTTT. Its translation: CASSDDRSGWTEAFF. This chain uses TRBV7-9 with TRBJ1-1; possible D gene TRBD1, 5 bases. The CDR3 runs 15 residues. Per the germline V gene, CDR1 is SEHNR and CDR2 is FQNEAQ (reference sequence). V lost 5 bases, J lost 5 bases, and 18 bases lay in between. Full variable domain (missing parts from reference TRBV7-9 and TRBJ1-1): DTGVSQNPRHKITKRGQNVTFRCDPISEHNRLYWYRQTLGQGPEFLTYFQNEAQLEKSRLLSDRFSAERPKGSFSTLEIQRTEQGDSAMYLCASSDDRSGWTEAFFGQGTRLTVV.

This rearrangement joins TRBV5-1 to TRBJ1-4; 10 positions agree with TRBD1. The CDR3 length is 15 residues. The V gene's germline CDR1 is SGHRS and CDR2 YFSETQ. V gave up 4 bases and J gave up 4 bases; unmatched junction bases: 4. CDR3 in DNA: TGCGCCAGCAGCGTGGGACAGGGGTATAATGAAAAACTGTTTTTT. Translating gives CASSVGQGYNEKLFF.

The DNA of the CDR3 is TGTGCCCCAGTCCTAGCAACTAATGAAAAACTGTTTTTT. Its translation is CAPVLATNEKLFF. The chain has TRBV24-1 and TRBJ1-4; no definite D call. The CDR3 runs to 13 residues. V was trimmed by 12 bases and J by 0 bases, leaving 10 bases between them. Germline CDR1 KGHDR, CDR2 SFDVKD.

V is TRBV14 and J is TRBJ2-1, with 10 bases lining up with TRBD2. Germline trimming cut 0 bases from V and 3 bases from J; bases unmatched to any gene: 11. CDR3 size: 19 residues. The germline CDR1 and CDR2 sequences are SGHDN and FVKESK. The CDR3: CASSQDRLSGRTYYNEQFF. CDR3 nucleotides: TGTGCCAGCAGCCAAGATCGGCTTAGCGGGAGGACCTACTACAATGAGCAGTTCTTC.

The chain uses TRBV5-6 and TRBJ2-3; TRBD1 might be the D (6 bases). The CDR3 totals 15 residues. Deletions cut 3 bases from V and 0 bases from J, with 11 bases between. CDR1 SGHDT and CDR2 YYEEEE come from the germline V gene. CDR3 loop: CASSSGGQSTDTQYF. In DNA, the CDR3 is TGTGCCAGCAGCTCTGGGGGACAAAGCACAGATACGCAGTATTTT.

The chain joins TRBV10-2 to TRBJ1-1; 11 bases are shared with TRBD1. V was clipped by 2 bases and J by 3 bases; unmatched bases: 8. The CDR3 spans 17 residues. Germline V gene lookup returns CDR1 WSHSY and CDR2 SAAADI. CDR3 nucleotides: TGCGCCAGCAGTGAGCCCTCCGGGACAGGGGGTTACACTGAAGCTTTCTTT. Its translation: CASSEPSGTGGYTEAFF.

This chain uses TRBV30 with TRBJ2-7; D gene unclear. Per germline, CDR1 GTSNPN and CDR2 SVGIG (reference sequence). CDR3 length: 14 amino acids. V gave up 1 base and J gave up 0 bases, with 10 bases separating them. DNA of the CDR3: TGTGCCTGGAGTGGAGTATTTAGCTCCTACGAGCAGTACTTC. Protein: CAWSGVFSSYEQYF. The full variable domain, rest sourced from reference TRBV30 and TRBJ2-7, is SQTIHQWPATLVQPVGSPLSLECTVEGTSNPNLYWYRQAAGRGLQLLFYSVGIGQISSEVPQNLSASRPQDRQFILSSKKLLLSDSGFYLCAWSGVFSSYEQYFGPGTRLTVT.

The chain links TRBV5-4 to TRBJ2-7; 13 bases agree with TRBD2. Unmatched junction bases numbered 7, after V lost 4 bases and J lost 6 bases. The germline V gene has CDR1 SGHNT and CDR2 YYREEE (reference sequence). The CDR3 totals 15 residues. The CDR3 protein is CASSPQLAGGLEQYF. The CDR3 DNA reads as TGTGCCAGCAGCCCACAACTAGCGGGGGGGCTCGAGCAGTACTTC.

The chain recombines TRBV18 with TRBJ2-7; 10 bases align to TRBD1. The V gene's germline CDR1 is KGHSH and CDR2 LQKENI. The trim removed 2 bases at V and 3 bases at J, leaving 4 bases unmatched. There are 15 residues in the CDR3. DNA for the CDR3: TGTGCCAGCTCACCAGGGACAGGGGTTAGCTACGAGCAGTACTTC. Protein: CASSPGTGVSYEQYF.

V usage is TRBV7-2 and J usage is TRBJ2-7; 7 bases agree with TRBD1. V dropped 5 bases and J dropped 3; count of bases not matched to a gene: 13. This CDR3 comprises 16 residues. CDR1 and CDR2 (germline): SGHTA, FQGNSA. CDR3 DNA: TGTGCCAGCAGCACCGCCGGGACAGCGTACTTCTACGAGCAGTACTTC. This translates into CASSTAGTAYFYEQYF. The full variable domain, with the rest looked up from reference TRBV7-2 and TRBJ2-7, is GAGVSQSPSNKVTEKGKDVELRCDPISGHTALYWYRQSLGQGLEFLIYFQGNSAPDKSGLPSDRFSAERTGGSVSTLTIQRTQQEDSAVYLCASSTAGTAYFYEQYFGPGTRLTVT.

The chain joins TRBV12-5 to TRBJ2-5; 7 bases map to TRBD1. The CDR3 totals 15 residues. Germline V gives CDR1 LGHNT, CDR2 FRNRAP. With V trimmed by 1 base and J by 5 bases, 7 bases remained unmatched. This CDR3 reads CASGLGQGSSETQYF. The DNA of the CDR3 is TGTGCTAGTGGTTTGGGACAGGGTAGTTCGGAGACCCAGTACTTC.

The V and J genes are TRBV4-2 and TRBJ1-1; D remains ambiguous. This CDR3 region has 14 residues. Between the trimmed V and J ends, which lost 4 bases and 7 bases, there was a span of 16 bases. CDR1 is LGHNA and CDR2 is YNFKEQ in the germline V gene. The CDR3 nucleotides are TGTGCCAGCAGCCGAGACATACTAATAGGTGAAGCTTTCTTT. This encodes CASSRDILIGEAFF.

This clone was seen just once. V is TRBV30 and J is TRBJ1-1; possibly TRBD1 for D (5 bases). CDR3 length equals 10 residues. The V gene lost 6 bases and the J gene lost 5 bases, with 7 bases spanning the gap. Germline V CDR1 and CDR2: GTSNPN, SVGIG (reference sequence). CDR3 sequence: CACRGTEAFF. For the CDR3, the DNA is TGTGCCTGTAGGGGAACTGAAGCTTTCTTT.

The chain is built from TRBV29-1 and TRBJ2-7; 9 bases agree with TRBD1. CDR3 length: 12 residues. Trimming took 7 bases from V and 3 from J; bases not matched to a gene: 4. Looked up from germline, CDR1 is SQVTM and CDR2 is ANQGSEA. CDR3: CSAGTGRYEQYF. DNA of the CDR3: TGCAGCGCCGGGACAGGGCGCTACGAGCAGTACTTC.

In its sample, this clone was seen once. The chain carries TRBV7-2 and TRBJ2-1; a possible D gene is TRBD2 (6 bases). Germline CDR1 SGHTA, CDR2 FQGNSA. The CDR3 runs to 15 residues. Trimming pared 8 bases from V and 0 bases from J, leaving 14 bases between. DNA of the CDR3: TGTGCCAGCCGCAATAGCGGTCGCTCCTACAATGAGCAGTTCTTC. It translates to CASRNSGRSYNEQFF.

V gene TRBV6-2 or TRBV6-3 combines with J gene TRBJ1-6, with TRBD1 as a possible D gene (6 bases). The germline V gene has CDR1 MNHEY and CDR2 SVGEGT. This CDR3 spans 15 amino acids. V lost 3 bases, J lost 9 bases, and 15 bases lay in between. CDR3 sequence reads: CASSYGGAVPSPLHF. The CDR3 DNA reads as TGTGCCAGCAGTTATGGGGGCGCCGTACCTTCACCCCTCCACTTT.

This clone was counted between two and nine times. V usage is TRBV6-6 and J usage is TRBJ2-7; 9 nucleotides match TRBD1. The CDR3 is 15 residues long. Trimming at V came to 3 bases and at J to 3 bases, leaving 6 bases not matched to a gene. Germline V gene sequence: CDR1 MNHNY, CDR2 SVGAGI (reference sequence). The CDR3 loop reads CASSYWTGAYYEQYF. The CDR3 DNA sequence: TGTGCCAGCAGTTATTGGACAGGGGCCTACTACGAGCAGTACTTC.

The rearrangement joins TRBV6-1 to TRBJ1-1; D gene uncertain. This CDR3 spans 11 amino acids. Germline CDR1 reads MNHNS; CDR2 reads SASEGT. Between the trimmed V and J ends, which lost 3 bases and 10 bases, there was a span of 9 bases. The CDR3 loop is CASSEGHRAFF. DNA for the CDR3: TGTGCCAGCAGTGAGGGCCACCGAGCTTTCTTT.

The chain couples TRBV10-3 to TRBJ1-2, with a weak D call TRBD1 (5 bases). The V gene lost 1 base and the J gene lost 4 bases, with 16 bases spanning the gap. Per the germline V gene, CDR1 is ENHRY and CDR2 is SYGVKD. This CDR3 region has 16 residues. The CDR3 DNA is TGTGCCATCAGTGAGTTACCGACAGTTTTAGGCTATGGCTACACCTTC. It specifies CAISELPTVLGYGYTF.